Presented here are 12 T cell receptor beta chains from one specimen sequenced in a study of OX40 agonist ivuxolimab in advanced cancers. This table comes from immunoSEQ multiplex PCR, and its TCRdb copy is limited to in-frame clones, with some not included. The table includes tens of thousands of clones, roughly 88% detected once. This material consisted of CD4+ or CD8+ T cells sorted from blood, taken in a trial of the OX40 agonist ivuxolimab. Receptor source: an adult with an advanced solid tumor such as melanoma, head and neck, liver or kidney cancer.

V usage is TRBV7-2 and J usage is TRBJ2-1, with D perhaps TRBD2 (6 bases). The CDR3 spans 15 residues. From germline, CDR1 is SGHTA and CDR2 FQGNSA. V was cut by 3 bases and J by 4 bases, with 13 bases left in between. DNA of the CDR3: TGTGCCAGCAGCTTCGGGGGACTTCCTTACAATGAGCAGTTCTTC. Protein product: CASSFGGLPYNEQFF.

The chain combines TRBV12-5 with TRBJ2-3, with 9 bases matching TRBD2. The J segment lost 4 bases and the V segment lost 6 bases, leaving 2 bases of the junction unmatched. This CDR3 is built from 13 residues. The germline gives CDR1 LGHNT, CDR2 FRNRAP. CDR3 residues: CASGRGGPDTQYF. CDR3 nucleotide sequence: TGTGCTAGTGGGCGGGGGGGACCAGATACGCAGTATTTT.

The V call is TRBV28, the J call TRBJ1-2; 7 nucleotides line up with TRBD1. The CDR3 has 15 residues. The germline V gene encodes CDR1 MDHEN and CDR2 SYDVKM. Trimming removed 6 bases from V and 6 bases from J; junction bases left unmatched: 13. The CDR3 coding sequence is TGTGCCAGCAGCCCTGGATCTAGGGGGCGCGATGGCTACACCTTC. It is translated as CASSPGSRGRDGYTF.

The J gene is TRBJ2-1, the V gene TRBV5-6, with 7 bases lining up with TRBD2. The CDR3 consists of 15 residues. J lost 7 bases, V lost 5 bases, and 12 bases had no gene match. The germline V gene has CDR1 SGHDT and CDR2 YYEEEE. CDR3 sequence: CASRKTSVLKNEQFF. CDR3 coding DNA: TGTGCCAGCAGGAAAACTAGCGTCCTAAAGAATGAGCAGTTCTTC.

In regard to this clone: An end of the junction differs from the germline gene, which may be a read error. This chain joins TRBV7-7 and TRBJ1-1, with 7 bases identical to TRBD1. Germline-derived CDR1 and CDR2 are SSHAT and FNYEAQ (reference sequence). This CDR3 is built from 16 residues. This chain's CDR3 is CASSLVQGEEDTEAFF. CDR3 nucleotides: TGTGCTAGCAGCTTAGTGCAGGGGGAGGAGGACACTGAAGCTTTCTTT.

The chain carries TRBV5-1 and TRBJ2-1; D unresolved. The CDR3 has 11 residues. The germline V gene has CDR1 SGHRS and CDR2 YFSETQ. The ends were cut back, 4 bases at V and 5 bases at J, with 4 bases in the middle. The CDR3 region has the DNA TGCGCCAGCAGCGGGGACAATGAGCAGTTCTTC. Amino acid sequence: CASSGDNEQFF.

Notes on this clone: Other DNA sequences in the sample encode the same CDR3. CDR3 sequence: CASSSGTPGNEQFF. The CDR3 DNA is TGTGCCAGCAGCTCCGGGACCCCGGGGAATGAGCAGTTCTTC. This rearrangement joins TRBV5-4 to TRBJ2-1; D might be TRBD1 or TRBD2, each matching 5 bases. The CDR3 totals 14 residues. CDR1 is SGHNT, CDR2 YYREEE, per germline (reference sequence). V dropped 3 bases and J dropped 7 bases, with 14 bases sitting between them.

This clone was observed once. The chain joins TRBV27 to TRBJ2-2; 7 bases match TRBD1. The V and J ends lost 3 bases and 8 bases, in that order; junction bases with no gene match: 12. There are 16 residues in the CDR3. Germline CDR1 and CDR2: MNHEY and SMNVEV (reference sequence). Here the CDR3 DNA reads TGTGCCAGCAGTTTTAGAGGGACAGATTACGGGGGGGAGCTGTTTTTT. Translation: CASSFRGTDYGGELFF.

The gene calls are TRBV11-3 and TRBJ2-2; TRBD2 is a possible D gene (6 bases). CDR3 length: 14 residues. The V and J ends lost 3 bases and 8 bases respectively, with 13 bases between them. The germline CDR1 and CDR2 sequences are SGHNT and YENEEA. This chain's CDR3 is CASSFGGPGGELFF. CDR3 DNA sequence: TGTGCCAGCAGCTTCGGAGGGCCGGGGGGGGAGCTGTTTTTT.

The V call is TRBV10-3, the J call TRBJ2-1; 9 bases are shared with TRBD2. The CDR3 spans 14 residues. Germline CDR1 reads ENHRY; CDR2 reads SYGVKD. The J segment lost 7 bases and the V segment lost 10 bases, leaving 11 bases of the junction unmatched. As DNA, the CDR3 is TGTGCCACCTTTGCTAGCGGGGTTACTAATGAGCAGTTCTTC. Protein sequence: CATFASGVTNEQFF.

This chain joins TRBV5-5 and TRBJ1-3, with D unresolved. The V end was cut by 3 bases, the J end by 0 bases, with 4 bases between. This CDR3 region has 13 residues. CDR1 is SGHKS, CDR2 YYEKEE, per germline (reference sequence). CDR3 sequence: CASSSGSGNTIYF. Here the CDR3 DNA reads TGTGCCAGCAGCTCCGGCTCTGGAAACACCATATATTTT.

V gene TRBV28 combines with J gene TRBJ1-3, with D unclear. With 6 bases removed from V and 4 bases from J, the gap between germline ends came to 4 bases. Germline CDR1 and CDR2: MDHEN and SYDVKM. The CDR3 is 11 residues long. The CDR3 sequence is CASRSGNTIYF. The CDR3 nucleotides read TGTGCCAGCAGATCGGGAAACACCATATATTTT.